These 25 T cell receptor beta chains originate from one sample sequenced in a study of T-cell reconstitution after alpha-beta-depleted transplantation in children. TCRbeta library preparation incorporated unique molecular identifiers. TCRdb reprocessed the PCR reads via MiXCR and lists one record per CDR3 protein. The sample consists of some 300,000 distinct CDR3 sequences, 10% of them appearing once. This material consisted of PBMCs, taken before TCRalphabeta/CD19-depleted stem cell transplant. These receptor sequences come from a boy under two years old with acute myeloid leukemia, due to receive a stem cell transplant.

The sample holds many counts of this clonotype. This chain joins TRBV29-1 and TRBJ1-4, with D perhaps matching TRBD1 (6 bases). Germline V gene data show CDR1 as SQVTM and CDR2 as ANQGSEA. The CDR3 length is 11 residues. Trimming removed 5 bases from V and 11 bases from J, with 12 bases in between. The DNA for the CDR3 is TGCAGCGTTCACGTAACAGGGAAACTGTTTTTT. Protein product: CSVHVTGKLFF. The variable domain in full, completed from reference TRBV29-1 and TRBJ1-4, reads SAVISQKPSRDICQRGTSLTIQCQVDSQVTMMFWYRQQPGQSLTLIATANQGSEATYESGFVIDKFPISRPNLTFSTLTVSNMSPEDSSIYLCSVHVTGKLFFGSGTQLSVL.

The chain joins TRBV28 to TRBJ1-5; unclear D gene. V gave up 5 bases and J gave up 0 bases, with 11 bases separating them. CDR3 length: 15 amino acids. Germline CDR1 MDHEN, CDR2 SYDVKM. CDR3 DNA: TGTGCCAGCAGTGCTACAGAAAATAGCAATCAGCCCCAGCATTTT. It translates to CASSATENSNQPQHF.

This clonotype was seen at least ten times. The chain is built from TRBV7-8 and TRBJ2-3; D not resolved. The CDR3 covers 16 residues. The ends were cut back, 5 bases at V and 2 bases at J, with 17 bases in the middle. CDR1 and CDR2 (germline): SGHVS, FQNEAQ. The CDR3 loop reads CASSLKFTAITDTQYF. CDR3 coding DNA: TGTGCCAGCAGCCTCAAATTTACAGCCATCACAGATACGCAGTATTTT.

In its sample, this clonotype was seen many times. This chain uses TRBV9 with TRBJ2-1; D gene uncertain. V was trimmed by 4 bases and J by 7 bases, leaving 9 bases between them. The CDR3 has 12 amino acids. Germline assignment: CDR1 SGDLS and CDR2 YYNGEE. The CDR3 loop is CASSPVRNEQFF. CDR3 sequence (DNA): TGTGCCAGCAGCCCTGTCCGGAATGAGCAGTTCTTC.

In its sample, this clonotype was seen a few times. This rearrangement joins TRBV6-6 to TRBJ1-4; 7 bases match TRBD1. V lost 4 bases to trimming and J lost 16 bases; unmatched junction nucleotides: 9. The CDR3 consists of 12 residues. Germline-derived CDR1 and CDR2 are MNHNY and SVGAGI (reference sequence). The CDR3 DNA sequence: TGTGCCAGCAGTTCCCCACAGGGGATTGAGTTTTTT. Protein sequence: CASSSPQGIEFF.

This clonotype has at least ten counts. The gene calls are TRBV3-1 and TRBJ2-2; D gene uncertain. The V end lost 1 base, the J end lost 0 bases, and 9 bases lay between the germline ends. CDR3 length: 16 residues. Germline lookup yields CDR1 LGHDT and CDR2 YNNKEL (reference sequence). For the CDR3, the DNA is TGTGCCAGCAGCCAAGGAACGCCTTCGAACACCGGGGAGCTGTTTTTT. Amino acid sequence: CASSQGTPSNTGELFF.

This clonotype was observed at least ten times. The chain carries TRBV5-1 and TRBJ2-5; 7 bases are shared with TRBD2. This CDR3 contains 16 residues. Trimming removed 5 bases from V and 1 base from J; junction bases left unmatched: 11. CDR1 is SGHRS, CDR2 YFSETQ, per germline. The CDR3 protein is CASRAPLRGVQETQYF. CDR3 DNA sequence: TGCGCCAGCAGGGCCCCTCTCCGGGGGGTCCAAGAGACCCAGTACTTC.

This clonotype was observed at least ten times. The chain recombines TRBV9 with TRBJ2-1; tentatively, D is TRBD2 (5 bases). Trimming left V 0 bases short and J 6 bases short, with 13 bases between. Germline lookup yields CDR1 SGDLS and CDR2 YYNGEE. The CDR3 contains 15 residues. The CDR3 loop reads CASSVGGSKGNEQFF. CDR3 DNA sequence: TGTGCCAGCAGCGTAGGAGGGAGCAAGGGCAATGAGCAGTTCTTC.

This clonotype was detected ten times or more. The rearrangement joins TRBV27 to TRBJ2-3, with TRBD1 as a possible D gene (6 bases). This CDR3 comprises 14 residues. V was pared by 5 bases and J by 4 bases, with 13 bases between. CDR1 and CDR2 (germline): MNHEY, SMNVEV (reference sequence). As DNA, the CDR3 is TGTGCCAGCAGTCCCACAGGGAACGCAGATACGCAGTATTTT. This gives the protein CASSPTGNADTQYF.

This clonotype was seen ten or more times. This chain connects TRBV19 to TRBJ1-5; D not certain. Trimming shortened V by 2 bases and J by 1 base, and 12 bases separated the two germline ends. This CDR3 is built from 16 residues. Germline-derived CDR1 and CDR2 are LNHDA and SQIVND (reference sequence). CDR3 nucleotides: TGTGCCAGTAGTATAACGGCAGACGGCAGCAATCAGCCCCAGCATTTT. It encodes CASSITADGSNQPQHF.

The chain joins TRBV19 to TRBJ2-7, with 7 nucleotides matching TRBD2. The V segment lost 5 bases and the J segment 7 bases; nucleotides outside the gene matches: 20. The CDR3 extends over 17 amino acids. The germline V gene has CDR1 LNHDA and CDR2 SQIVND (reference sequence). In DNA form, the CDR3 reads TGTGCCAGTAGTTCTTTAATATTGCGGGGGTCAATTTTGGAGCAGTACTTC. It yields the protein CASSSLILRGSILEQYF. Using reference TRBV19 and TRBJ2-7 for the parts outside the CDR3, the full variable domain is DGGITQSPKYLFRKEGQNVTLSCEQNLNHDAMYWYRQDPGQGLRLIYYSQIVNDFQKGDIAEGYSVSREKKESFPLTVTSAQKNPTAFYLCASSSLILRGSILEQYFGPGTRLTVT.

This clonotype was seen at least ten times. This chain connects TRBV4-2 to TRBJ2-5; 12 nucleotides agree with TRBD2. Germline CDR1 reads LGHNA; CDR2 reads YNFKEQ. This CDR3 spans 17 amino acids. Unmatched junction bases numbered 5, after V lost 1 base and J lost 2 bases. For the CDR3, the DNA is TGTGCCAGCAGCCAAGTGGCTAGCGGGAGGGTACAAGAGACCCAGTACTTC. Protein: CASSQVASGRVQETQYF.

The table lists this clonotype with many counts. The chain joins TRBV20-1 to TRBJ1-2; D gene uncertain. Germline lookup yields CDR1 DFQATT and CDR2 SNEGSKA (reference sequence). The CDR3 extends over 13 amino acids. V was pared by 0 bases and J by 6 bases, with 11 bases between. The CDR3 loop is CSAREGGWDGYTF. In DNA form, the CDR3 reads TGCAGTGCTAGAGAGGGAGGGTGGGATGGCTACACCTTC.

Ten or more counts support this clonotype. The rearrangement joins TRBV29-1 to TRBJ2-4; D possibly uses TRBD1 or TRBD2 (6 bases each). The CDR3 sequence is 16 residues long. The germline V gene has CDR1 SQVTM and CDR2 ANQGSEA. V was shortened by 0 bases and J by 1 base, with 13 bases between the two germline ends. CDR3 amino acids: CSVEDGQGRAKNIQYF. The CDR3 DNA reads TGCAGCGTTGAAGACGGTCAGGGGAGGGCCAAAAACATTCAGTACTTC.

The chain recombines TRBV5-4 with TRBJ2-3, with 7 positions matching TRBD1. J lost 3 bases, V lost 1 base, and 5 bases had no gene match. This CDR3 has 15 residues. Germline CDR1 and CDR2: SGHNT and YYREEE (reference sequence). CDR3 protein: CASSLKGASTDTQYF. In DNA, the CDR3 is TGTGCCAGCAGCTTGAAGGGGGCGAGTACAGATACGCAGTATTTT.

This clonotype has ten or more counts. The chain links TRBV3-1 to TRBJ1-4, with 7 bases that match TRBD1. This CDR3 is 15 amino acids long. The junction had 8 bases not matched to a gene; V was cut back by 0 bases and J by 10 bases. Germline CDR1 LGHDT, CDR2 YNNKEL (reference sequence). The CDR3 sequence is CASSQDNRGSGKLFF. The CDR3 nucleotides read TGTGCCAGCAGCCAAGATAACAGGGGAAGTGGAAAACTGTTTTTT. The full variable domain, completed using reference TRBV3-1 and TRBJ1-4, is DTAVSQTPKYLVTQMGNDKSIKCEQNLGHDTMYWYKQDSKKFLKIMFSYNNKELIINETVPNRFSPKSPDKAHLNLHINSLELGDSAVYFCASSQDNRGSGKLFFGSGTQLSVL.

This chain connects TRBV12-3 or TRBV12-4 to TRBJ2-2, with 7 bases lining up with TRBD2. Germline trimming cut 4 bases from V and 1 base from J; bases unmatched to any gene: 6. The CDR3 extends over 16 amino acids. Here the CDR3 reads CASSSIAGRNTGELFF. CDR3 nucleotides: TGTGCCAGCAGTTCGATAGCGGGTCGGAACACCGGGGAGCTGTTTTTT.

This clonotype was observed many times. The chain has TRBV6-5 and TRBJ1-5; D not resolved. The CDR3 spans 14 residues. Germline lookup yields CDR1 MNHEY and CDR2 SVGAGI. Trimming left V 2 bases short and J 0 bases short, with 5 bases between. The CDR3 protein is CASSYGDSNQPQHF. The CDR3 DNA sequence: TGTGCCAGCAGTTACGGGGATAGCAATCAGCCCCAGCATTTT.

This clonotype showed up many times. The chain combines TRBV7-2 with TRBJ1-4; D is undetermined. V lost 5 bases to trimming and J lost 8 bases, with 21 bases between them. This CDR3 contains 16 residues. The germline CDR1 and CDR2 sequences are SGHTA and FQGNSA. The CDR3 DNA reads as TGTGCCAGCAGCCCGGGCCCCAATCCACCCCGGGAAAAACTGTTTTTT. The encoded protein is CASSPGPNPPREKLFF.

This clonotype was seen ten or more times. The chain uses TRBV5-1 and TRBJ2-1; 9 bases agree with TRBD2. Trimming took 2 bases from V and 2 from J; bases not matched to a gene: 5. Germline V gene lookup returns CDR1 SGHRS and CDR2 YFSETQ. This CDR3 is 16 amino acids long. CDR3 coding DNA: TGCGCCAGCAGCTTCGGCGGGGGGGCACCCTACAATGAGCAGTTCTTC. Its protein is CASSFGGGAPYNEQFF.

The chain has TRBV28 and TRBJ2-4, with 7 bases that match TRBD2. CDR1 is MDHEN, CDR2 SYDVKM, per germline. CDR3 length: 15 residues. The V and J ends lost 5 bases and 4 bases, in that order; junction bases with no gene match: 8. The CDR3 loop is CASSRPRGEKNIQYF. The CDR3 DNA reads TGTGCCAGCAGTAGACCTCGGGGGGAAAAAAACATTCAGTACTTC.

This clonotype occurred many times. The CDR3 reads CAVYLEDGETQYF. The CDR3 DNA sequence: TGTGCCGTTTACTTAGAGGATGGTGAGACCCAGTACTTC. The rearrangement links TRBV2 to TRBJ2-5; no clear D. The CDR3 length is 13 residues. Germline V gene data show CDR1 as SNHLY and CDR2 as FYNNEI. Trimming stripped 11 bases from V and 5 bases from J, with 18 bases between.

This clonotype was detected many times. This chain uses TRBV12-3 or TRBV12-4 with TRBJ2-2, with TRBD2 identical over 10 bases. This CDR3 has 15 amino acids. The junction had 7 bases not matched to a gene; V was cut back by 6 bases and J by 6 bases. This CDR3 is CASRIAGGPSGELFF. CDR3 DNA: TGTGCCAGCAGGATAGCGGGGGGCCCGTCCGGGGAGCTGTTTTTT.

The genes are TRBV21-1 and TRBJ2-7; the D call TRBD1 from the table was never checked on the DNA. TRBV21-1 represents a pseudogene. The CDR3 length is 12 residues. This chain's CDR3 is CASRQGRVEQYF. CDR3 DNA sequence: TGTGCCAGCAGACAGGGAAGGGTCGAGCAGTACTTC.

This clonotype was seen many times. The chain combines TRBV5-1 with TRBJ2-3, with 8 bases lining up with TRBD2. The CDR3 contains 15 residues. CDR1 and CDR2 from the germline V gene are SGHRS and YFSETQ. V shed 4 bases and J 1 base; nucleotides not matched to a gene: 5. CDR3 sequence: CASSISGDRTDTQYF. Here the CDR3 DNA reads TGCGCCAGCAGCATTAGCGGGGATCGCACAGATACGCAGTATTTT.